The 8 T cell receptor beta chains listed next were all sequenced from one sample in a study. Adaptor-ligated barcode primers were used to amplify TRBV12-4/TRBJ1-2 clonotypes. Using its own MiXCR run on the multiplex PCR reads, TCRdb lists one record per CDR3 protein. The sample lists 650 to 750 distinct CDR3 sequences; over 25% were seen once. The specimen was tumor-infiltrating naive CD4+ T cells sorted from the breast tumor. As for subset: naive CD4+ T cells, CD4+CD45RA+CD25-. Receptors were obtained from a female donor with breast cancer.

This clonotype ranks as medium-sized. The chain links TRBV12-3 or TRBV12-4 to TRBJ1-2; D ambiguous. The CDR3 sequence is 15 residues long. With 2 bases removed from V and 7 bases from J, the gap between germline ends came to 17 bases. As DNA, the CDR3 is TGTGCCAGCAGTTTATTTCGGCGCGCCTCCGGTGGCTACACCTTC. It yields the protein CASSLFRRASGGYTF.

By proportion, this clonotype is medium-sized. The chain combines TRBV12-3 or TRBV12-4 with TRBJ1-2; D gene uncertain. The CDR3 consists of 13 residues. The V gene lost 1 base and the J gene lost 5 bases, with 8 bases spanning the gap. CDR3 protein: CASSLGPSYGYTF. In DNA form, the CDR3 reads TGTGCCAGCAGTTTAGGACCCTCGTATGGCTACACCTTC.

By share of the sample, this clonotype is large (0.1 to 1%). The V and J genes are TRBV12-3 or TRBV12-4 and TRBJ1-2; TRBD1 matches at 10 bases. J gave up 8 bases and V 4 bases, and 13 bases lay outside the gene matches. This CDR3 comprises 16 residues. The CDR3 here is CASSSRDRGALGGYTF. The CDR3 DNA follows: TGTGCCAGCAGTTCCCGGGACAGGGGCGCCCTTGGAGGCTACACCTTC.

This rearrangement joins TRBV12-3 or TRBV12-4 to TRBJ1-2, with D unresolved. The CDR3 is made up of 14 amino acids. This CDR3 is CTGVKSGILGGYTF. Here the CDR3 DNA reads TGTACCGGCGTCAAATCGGGGATTCTCGGTGGCTACACCTTC.

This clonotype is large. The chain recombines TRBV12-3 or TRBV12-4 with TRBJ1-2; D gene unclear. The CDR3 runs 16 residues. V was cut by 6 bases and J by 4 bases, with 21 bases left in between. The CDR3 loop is CASRSLGRRARYGYTF. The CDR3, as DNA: TGTGCCAGCAGGAGTTTAGGGCGCCGGGCCCGCTATGGCTACACCTTC.

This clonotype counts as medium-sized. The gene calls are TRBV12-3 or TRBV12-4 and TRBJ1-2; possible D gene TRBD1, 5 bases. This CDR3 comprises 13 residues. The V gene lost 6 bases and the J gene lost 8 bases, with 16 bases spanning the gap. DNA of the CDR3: TGTGCCAGCAGATCCGGGACGTCAGCCGGCTACACCTTC. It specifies CASRSGTSAGYTF.

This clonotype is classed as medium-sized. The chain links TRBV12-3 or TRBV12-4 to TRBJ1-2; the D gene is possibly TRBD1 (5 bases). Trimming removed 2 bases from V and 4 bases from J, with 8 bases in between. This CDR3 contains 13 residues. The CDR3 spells CASSLQGLYGYTF. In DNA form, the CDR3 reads TGTGCCAGCAGTTTACAGGGCCTCTATGGCTACACCTTC.

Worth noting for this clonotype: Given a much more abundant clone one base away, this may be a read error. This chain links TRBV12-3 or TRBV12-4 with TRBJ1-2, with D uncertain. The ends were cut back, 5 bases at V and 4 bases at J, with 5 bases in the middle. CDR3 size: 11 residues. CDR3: CASSPSYGYTF. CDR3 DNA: TGTGCCAGCAGTCCCAGCTATGGCTACACCTTC.